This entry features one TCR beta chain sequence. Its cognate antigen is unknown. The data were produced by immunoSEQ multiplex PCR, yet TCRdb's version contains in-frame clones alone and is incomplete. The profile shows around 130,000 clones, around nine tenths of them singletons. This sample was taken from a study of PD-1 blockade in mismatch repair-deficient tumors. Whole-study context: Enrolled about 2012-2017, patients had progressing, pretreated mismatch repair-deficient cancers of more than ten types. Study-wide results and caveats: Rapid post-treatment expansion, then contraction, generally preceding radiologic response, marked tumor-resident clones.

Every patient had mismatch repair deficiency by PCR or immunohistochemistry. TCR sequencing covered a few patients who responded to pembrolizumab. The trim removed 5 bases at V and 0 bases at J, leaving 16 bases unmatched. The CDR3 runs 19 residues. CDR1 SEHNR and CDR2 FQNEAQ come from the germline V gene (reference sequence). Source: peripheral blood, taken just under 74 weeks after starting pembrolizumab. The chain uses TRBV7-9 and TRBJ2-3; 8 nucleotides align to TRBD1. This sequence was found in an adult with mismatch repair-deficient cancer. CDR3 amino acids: CASSSPVPGQAASTDTQYF. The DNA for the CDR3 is TGTGCCAGCAGCAGCCCCGTCCCGGGACAGGCCGCTAGCACAGATACGCAGTATTTT.